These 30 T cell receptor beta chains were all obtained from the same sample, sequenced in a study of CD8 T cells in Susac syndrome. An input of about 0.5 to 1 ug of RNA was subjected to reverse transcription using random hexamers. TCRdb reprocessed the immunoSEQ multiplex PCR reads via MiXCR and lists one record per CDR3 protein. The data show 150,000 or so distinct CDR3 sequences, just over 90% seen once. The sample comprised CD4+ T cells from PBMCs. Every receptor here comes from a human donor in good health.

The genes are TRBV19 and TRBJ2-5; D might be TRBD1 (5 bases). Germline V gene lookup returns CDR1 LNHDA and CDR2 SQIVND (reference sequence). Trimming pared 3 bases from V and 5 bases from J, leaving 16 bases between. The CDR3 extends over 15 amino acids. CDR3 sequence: CASSMGRQGWETQYF. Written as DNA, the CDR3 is TGTGCCAGTAGTATGGGCCGCCAGGGCTGGGAGACCCAGTACTTC.

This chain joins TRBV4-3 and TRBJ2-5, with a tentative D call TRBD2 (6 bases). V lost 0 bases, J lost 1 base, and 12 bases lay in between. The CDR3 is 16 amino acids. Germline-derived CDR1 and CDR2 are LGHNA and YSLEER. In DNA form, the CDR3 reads TGCGCCAGCAGCCAAGAATTATTGGGGGGCCAAGAGACCCAGTACTTC. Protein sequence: CASSQELLGGQETQYF.

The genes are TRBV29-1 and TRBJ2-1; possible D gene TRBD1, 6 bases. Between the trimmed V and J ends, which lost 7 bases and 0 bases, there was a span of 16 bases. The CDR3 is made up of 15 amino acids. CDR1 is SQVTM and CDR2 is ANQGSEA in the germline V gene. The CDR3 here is CSGSPQGSSYNEQFF. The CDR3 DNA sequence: TGCAGCGGAAGTCCCCAGGGGAGCTCCTACAATGAGCAGTTCTTC.

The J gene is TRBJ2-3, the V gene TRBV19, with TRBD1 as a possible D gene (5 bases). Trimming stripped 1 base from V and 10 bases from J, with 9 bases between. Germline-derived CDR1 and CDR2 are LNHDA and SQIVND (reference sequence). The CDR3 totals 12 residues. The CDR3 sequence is CASSIGRGAQYF. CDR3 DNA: TGTGCCAGTAGTATAGGAAGGGGTGCGCAGTATTTT.

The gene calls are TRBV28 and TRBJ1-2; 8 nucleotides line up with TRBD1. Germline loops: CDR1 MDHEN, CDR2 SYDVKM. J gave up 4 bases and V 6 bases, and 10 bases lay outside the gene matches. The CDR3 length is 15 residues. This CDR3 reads CASSPGGSSLYGYTF. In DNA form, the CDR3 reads TGTGCCAGCAGCCCAGGGGGCTCTAGTCTCTATGGCTACACCTTC.

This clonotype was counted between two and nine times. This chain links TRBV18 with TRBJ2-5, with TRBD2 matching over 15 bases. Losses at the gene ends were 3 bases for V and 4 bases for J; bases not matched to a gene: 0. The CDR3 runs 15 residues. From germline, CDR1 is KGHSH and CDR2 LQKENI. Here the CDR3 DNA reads TGTGCCAGCTCACCGGGACTAGCGGGAGGAGAGACCCAGTACTTC. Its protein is CASSPGLAGGETQYF.

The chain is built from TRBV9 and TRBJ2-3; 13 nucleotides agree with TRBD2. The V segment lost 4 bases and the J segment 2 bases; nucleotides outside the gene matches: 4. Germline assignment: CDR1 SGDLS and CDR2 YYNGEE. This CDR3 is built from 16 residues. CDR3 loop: CASSPGLAGDTDTQYF. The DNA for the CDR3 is TGTGCCAGCAGCCCCGGACTAGCGGGAGACACAGATACGCAGTATTTT.

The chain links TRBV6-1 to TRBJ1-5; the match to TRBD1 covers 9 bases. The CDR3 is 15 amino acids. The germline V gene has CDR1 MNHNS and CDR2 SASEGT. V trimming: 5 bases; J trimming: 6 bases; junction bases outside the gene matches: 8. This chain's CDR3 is CASSNRQGVSQPQHF. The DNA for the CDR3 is TGTGCCAGCAGTAACCGACAGGGGGTTAGTCAGCCCCAGCATTTT.

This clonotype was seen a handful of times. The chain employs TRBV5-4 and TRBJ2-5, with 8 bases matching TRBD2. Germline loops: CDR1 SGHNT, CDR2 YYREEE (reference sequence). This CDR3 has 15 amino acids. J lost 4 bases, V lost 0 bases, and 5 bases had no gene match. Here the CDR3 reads CASSLARLAGETQYF. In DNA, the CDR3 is TGTGCCAGCAGCTTGGCCCGTCTAGCGGGAGAGACCCAGTACTTC.

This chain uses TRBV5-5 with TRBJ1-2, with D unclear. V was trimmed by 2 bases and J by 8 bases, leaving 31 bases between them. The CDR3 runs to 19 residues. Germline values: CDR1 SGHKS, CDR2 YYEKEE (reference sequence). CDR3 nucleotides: TGTGCCAGCAGCTTTTCTGGTCATTCCTTCTCCGCTACTACTGTGGGCTACACCTTC. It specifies CASSFSGHSFSATTVGYTF. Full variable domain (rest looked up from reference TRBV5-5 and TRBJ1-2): DAGVTQSPTHLIKTRGQQVTLRCSPISGHKSVSWYQQVLGQGPQFIFQYYEKEERGRGNFPDRFSARQFPNYSSELNVNALLLGDSALYLCASSFSGHSFSATTVGYTFGSGTRLTVV.

The DNA of the CDR3 is TGTGCCAGTAAGGTCCTAGCGGGAGATACGCAGTATTTT. Amino acid sequence: CASKVLAGDTQYF. The gene calls are TRBV19 and TRBJ2-3; TRBD2 aligns across 8 bases. Germline CDR1 LNHDA, CDR2 SQIVND (reference sequence). V lost 7 bases and J lost 5; bases outside the gene matches: 5. This CDR3 is built from 13 residues.

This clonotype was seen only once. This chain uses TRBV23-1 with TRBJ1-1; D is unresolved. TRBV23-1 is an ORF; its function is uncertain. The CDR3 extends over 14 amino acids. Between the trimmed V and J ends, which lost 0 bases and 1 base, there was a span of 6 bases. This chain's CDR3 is CASSQSEGNTEAFF. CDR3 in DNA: TGCGCCAGCAGTCAATCCGAGGGGAACACTGAAGCTTTCTTT.

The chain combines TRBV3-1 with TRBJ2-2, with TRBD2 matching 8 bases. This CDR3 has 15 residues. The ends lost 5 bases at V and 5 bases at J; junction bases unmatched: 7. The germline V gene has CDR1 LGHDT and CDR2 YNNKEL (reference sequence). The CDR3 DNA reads TGTGCCAGCAGCAAAGGGACTAGACAGACCGGGGAGCTGTTTTTT. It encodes CASSKGTRQTGELFF.

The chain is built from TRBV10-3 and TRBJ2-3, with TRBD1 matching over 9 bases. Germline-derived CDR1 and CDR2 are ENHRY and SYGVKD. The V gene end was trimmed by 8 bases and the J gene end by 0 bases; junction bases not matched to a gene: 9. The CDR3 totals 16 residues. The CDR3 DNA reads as TGTGCCATCCTTCAACCCGGGACAGGGAGCACAGATACGCAGTATTTT. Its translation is CAILQPGTGSTDTQYF.

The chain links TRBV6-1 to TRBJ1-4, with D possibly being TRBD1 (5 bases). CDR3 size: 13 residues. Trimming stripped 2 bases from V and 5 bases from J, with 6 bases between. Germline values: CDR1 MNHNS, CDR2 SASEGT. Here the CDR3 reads CASSERGNEKLFF. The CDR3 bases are TGTGCCAGCAGTGAACGGGGGAATGAAAAACTGTTTTTT.

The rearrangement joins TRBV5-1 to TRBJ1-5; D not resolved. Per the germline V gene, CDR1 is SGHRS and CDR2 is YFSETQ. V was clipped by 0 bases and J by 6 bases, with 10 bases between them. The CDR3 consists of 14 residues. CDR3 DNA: TGCGCCAGCAGCTTGGGGGGATCGGGTCAGCCCCAGCATTTT. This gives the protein CASSLGGSGQPQHF.

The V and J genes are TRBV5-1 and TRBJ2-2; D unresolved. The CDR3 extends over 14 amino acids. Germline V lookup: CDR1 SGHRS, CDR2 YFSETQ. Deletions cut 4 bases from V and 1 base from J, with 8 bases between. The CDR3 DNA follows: TGCGCCAGCAGCACAATACAGAACACCGGGGAGCTGTTTTTT. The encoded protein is CASSTIQNTGELFF.

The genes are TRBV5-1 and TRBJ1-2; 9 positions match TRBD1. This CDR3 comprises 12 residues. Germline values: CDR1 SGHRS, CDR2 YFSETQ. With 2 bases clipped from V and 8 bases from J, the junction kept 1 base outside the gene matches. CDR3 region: CASSFGQGGYTF. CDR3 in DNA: TGCGCCAGCAGCTTCGGACAGGGGGGCTACACCTTC.

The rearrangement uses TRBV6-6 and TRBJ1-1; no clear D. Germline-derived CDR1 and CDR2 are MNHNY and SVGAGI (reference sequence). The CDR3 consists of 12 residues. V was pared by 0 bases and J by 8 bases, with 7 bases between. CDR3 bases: TGTGCCAGCAGTTACTCGGGTTTCGAAGCTTTCTTT. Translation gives CASSYSGFEAFF.

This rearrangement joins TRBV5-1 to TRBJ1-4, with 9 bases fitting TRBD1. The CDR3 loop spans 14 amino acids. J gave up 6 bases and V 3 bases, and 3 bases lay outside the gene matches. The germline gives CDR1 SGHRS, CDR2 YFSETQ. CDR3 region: CASSSGTGHEKLFF. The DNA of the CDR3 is TGCGCCAGCAGCTCCGGGACAGGGCATGAAAAACTGTTTTTT. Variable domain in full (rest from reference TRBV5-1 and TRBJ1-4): KAGVTQTPRYLIKTRGQQVTLSCSPISGHRSVSWYQQTPGQGLQFLFEYFSETQRNKGNFPGRFSGRQFSNSRSEMNVSTLELGDSALYLCASSSGTGHEKLFFGSGTQLSVL.

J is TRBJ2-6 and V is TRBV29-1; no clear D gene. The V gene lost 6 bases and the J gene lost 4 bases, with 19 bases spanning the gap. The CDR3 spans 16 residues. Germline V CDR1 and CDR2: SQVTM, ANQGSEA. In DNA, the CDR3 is TGCAGCGTCACTGTTTGGCAGGCGTCCGGGGCCAACGTCCTGACTTTC. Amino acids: CSVTVWQASGANVLTF.

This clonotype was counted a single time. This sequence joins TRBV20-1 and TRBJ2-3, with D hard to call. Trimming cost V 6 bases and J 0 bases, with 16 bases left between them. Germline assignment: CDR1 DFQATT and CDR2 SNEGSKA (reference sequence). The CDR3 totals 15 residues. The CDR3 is CSAPTPEQSTDTQYF. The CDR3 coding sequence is TGCAGTGCACCAACACCAGAACAAAGCACAGATACGCAGTATTTT.

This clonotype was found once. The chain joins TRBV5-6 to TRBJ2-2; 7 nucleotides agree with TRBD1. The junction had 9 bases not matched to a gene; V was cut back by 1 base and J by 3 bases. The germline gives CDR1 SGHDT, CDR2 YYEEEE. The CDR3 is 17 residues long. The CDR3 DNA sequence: TGTGCCAGCAGCTTGAAAGGGGGCGTGAGTGACACCGGGGAGCTGTTTTTT. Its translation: CASSLKGGVSDTGELFF.

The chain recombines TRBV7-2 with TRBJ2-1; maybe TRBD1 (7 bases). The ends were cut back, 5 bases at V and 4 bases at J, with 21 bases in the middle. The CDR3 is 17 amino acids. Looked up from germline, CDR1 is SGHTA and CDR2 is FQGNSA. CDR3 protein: CASSPQGGEYPYNEQFF. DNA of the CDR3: TGTGCCAGCAGCCCCCAGGGGGGAGAGTACCCTTACAATGAGCAGTTCTTC.

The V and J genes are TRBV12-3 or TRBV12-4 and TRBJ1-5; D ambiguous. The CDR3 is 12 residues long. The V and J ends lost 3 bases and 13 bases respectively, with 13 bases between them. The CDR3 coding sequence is TGTGCCAGCAGTTTTTCATCCGACTTACAGCATTTT. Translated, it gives CASSFSSDLQHF.

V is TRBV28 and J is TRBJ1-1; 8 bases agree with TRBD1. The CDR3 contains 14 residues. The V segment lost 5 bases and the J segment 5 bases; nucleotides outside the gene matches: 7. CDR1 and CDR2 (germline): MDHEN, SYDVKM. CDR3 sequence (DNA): TGTGCCAGCAGTGCAGGACAGGGAGGAACTGAAGCTTTCTTT. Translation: CASSAGQGGTEAFF.

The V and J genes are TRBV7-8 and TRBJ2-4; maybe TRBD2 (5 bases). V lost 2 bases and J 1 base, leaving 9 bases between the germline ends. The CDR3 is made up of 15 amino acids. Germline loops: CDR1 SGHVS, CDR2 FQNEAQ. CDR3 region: CASSLKASAKNIQYF. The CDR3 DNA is TGTGCCAGCAGCTTAAAAGCTAGCGCCAAAAACATTCAGTACTTC.

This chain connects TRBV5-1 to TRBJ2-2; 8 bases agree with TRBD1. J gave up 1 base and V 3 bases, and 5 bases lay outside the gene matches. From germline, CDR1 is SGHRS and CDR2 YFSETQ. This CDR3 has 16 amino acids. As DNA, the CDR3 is TGCGCCAGCAGCTCGGGGACAGGTCGGAACACCGGGGAGCTGTTTTTT. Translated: CASSSGTGRNTGELFF.

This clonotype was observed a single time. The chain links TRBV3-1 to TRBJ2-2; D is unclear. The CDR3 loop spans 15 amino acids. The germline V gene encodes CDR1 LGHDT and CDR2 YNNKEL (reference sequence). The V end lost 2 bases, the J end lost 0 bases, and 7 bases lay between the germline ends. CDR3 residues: CASSQLDTNTGELFF. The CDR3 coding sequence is TGTGCCAGCAGCCAACTCGATACGAACACCGGGGAGCTGTTTTTT.

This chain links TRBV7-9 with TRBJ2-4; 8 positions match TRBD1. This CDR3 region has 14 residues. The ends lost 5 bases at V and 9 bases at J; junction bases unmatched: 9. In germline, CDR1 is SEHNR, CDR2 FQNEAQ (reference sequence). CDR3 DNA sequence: TGTGCCAGCAGCCACGACAGGGGTAACGTCATTCAGTACTTC. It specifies CASSHDRGNVIQYF.